These 6 T cell receptor beta chains were sequenced from one sample in a study of T-cell memory formation after mild COVID-19. MiXCR was run by TCRdb on the 5' RACE reads, yielding one entry per CDR3 protein. The data show under 300,000 distinct CDR3 sequences, with 7.5% to 10% seen just once and 22% held by the top ten. Sequenced material: PBMCs or a T cell subset sorted from them (not recorded which). The source of these receptors is a man younger than 35 who had mild COVID-19 (a few samples of this study predate the infection). Cell type and time point are not known.

The chain couples TRBV13 to TRBJ2-3; D perhaps matches TRBD1 (5 bases). Germline V lookup: CDR1 PRHDT, CDR2 FYEKMQ (reference sequence). The CDR3 covers 12 residues. Deletions cut 8 bases from V and 5 bases from J, with 11 bases between. In DNA form, the CDR3 reads TGTGCCAGCGGCAGGGCCCGAGATACGCAGTATTTT. It specifies CASGRARDTQYF.

This clonotype has a handful of counts. This rearrangement joins TRBV4-3 to TRBJ1-3; D ambiguous. CDR1 is LGHNA, CDR2 YSLEER, per germline. The length of the CDR3 is 15 residues. Trimming took 1 base from V and 0 from J, leaving 7 bases between them. CDR3 sequence reads: CASSQGEASGNTIYF. The CDR3 DNA reads as TGCGCCAGCAGCCAAGGGGAAGCCTCTGGAAACACCATATATTTT.

This clonotype was seen just once. V is TRBV12-3 or TRBV12-4 and J is TRBJ1-1, with a possible D match to TRBD1 (5 bases). Trimming left V 6 bases short and J 1 base short, with 12 bases between. The CDR3 extends over 14 amino acids. In DNA form, the CDR3 reads TGTGCCAGCAGCCACAGAACAGGGAACACTGAAGCTTTCTTT. It encodes CASSHRTGNTEAFF.

Only a few counts were recorded for this clonotype. The V and J genes are TRBV6-5 and TRBJ2-7; perhaps TRBD1 as D (5 bases). CDR3 length: 17 amino acids. Germline CDR1 reads MNHEY; CDR2 reads SVGAGI. Trimming removed 2 bases from V and 1 base from J, with 18 bases in between. CDR3 sequence: CASSYPAGQETSYEQYV. CDR3 DNA sequence: TGTGCCAGCAGTTACCCAGCAGGGCAGGAGACTTCCTACGAGCAGTACGTC.

This chain joins TRBV5-4 and TRBJ2-1; D might be TRBD1 (6 bases). Trimming cost V 4 bases and J 7 bases, with 18 bases left between them. The germline V gene has CDR1 SGHNT and CDR2 YYREEE (reference sequence). The CDR3 runs to 15 residues. CDR3 in DNA: TGTGCCAGCAGCATCACCTGGTCAGGGGATAATGAGCAGTTCTTC. It yields the protein CASSITWSGDNEQFF.

This clonotype was seen a few times. The chain joins TRBV4-3 to TRBJ1-2; D call uncertain. Between the trimmed V and J ends, which lost 4 bases and 4 bases, there was a span of 13 bases. Germline CDR1 is LGHNA and CDR2 is YSLEER. The CDR3 has 14 amino acids. CDR3 DNA: TGCGCCAGCAGCCCCCCGGCAAGCGGCTATGGCTACACCTTC. Translated, it gives CASSPPASGYGYTF.